This T cell receptor (beta chain) was sequenced in a study of graft-versus-host responses after intestinal transplantation. Of note for this clone: The antigen is not known.

Libraries were prepared by immunoSEQ multiplex PCR; TCRdb keeps only in-frame clonotypes and omits some of them. The data show around 130,000 clones, around 90% seen once. The V gene's germline CDR1 is SEHNR and CDR2 FQNEAQ (reference sequence). The V and J ends lost 1 base and 0 bases respectively, with 10 bases between them. The CDR3 has 17 amino acids. This receptor was taken from a human donor who received an intestinal transplant. The chain uses TRBV7-9 and TRBJ1-6; possibly TRBD1 for D (6 bases). Sample: unstimulated CD4+ T cells sorted from spleen or lymph node cells, taken before intestinal transplant. The CDR3 DNA is TGTGCCAGCAGCTTAGAGACAGGTAACTCCTATAATTCACCCCTCCACTTT. This sequence encodes CASSLETGNSYNSPLHF.